This TCR beta chain is from a study of cytomegalovirus exposure and HLA in healthy donors. At the level of the study: Samples from HLA-typed donors yielded some 85 million unique TCRs in an early data release.

Germline values: CDR1 SNHLY, CDR2 FYNNEI. The CDR3 runs 14 residues. V lost 8 bases to trimming and J lost 4 bases, with 17 bases between them. General study points: Earlier analysis yielded a pattern in which most TCR beta V segments were productive about 90% or about 30% of the time.

Nominally healthy donors were sampled, though unrecorded immune exposures were likely. As concerns this clone: Its antigen remains unidentified.

Both 60 Vbeta primers and 13 Jbeta primers went into the PCR. Sequencing was performed with immunoSEQ multiplex PCR; in TCRdb, only in-frame clones are kept and a portion is missing. The table has approximately 70,000 clones, 55% to 80% seen once. The sequence was obtained from a man aged 35 to 55 in good health and CMV-seropositive. J is TRBJ1-1 and V is TRBV2; tentative D call: TRBD1 (6 bases). Sequenced material: PBMCs. The chain's CDR3 is CASSEQGMSTEAFF. Here the CDR3 DNA reads TGTGCCAGCTCCGAGCAGGGGATGAGCACTGAAGCTTTCTTT.